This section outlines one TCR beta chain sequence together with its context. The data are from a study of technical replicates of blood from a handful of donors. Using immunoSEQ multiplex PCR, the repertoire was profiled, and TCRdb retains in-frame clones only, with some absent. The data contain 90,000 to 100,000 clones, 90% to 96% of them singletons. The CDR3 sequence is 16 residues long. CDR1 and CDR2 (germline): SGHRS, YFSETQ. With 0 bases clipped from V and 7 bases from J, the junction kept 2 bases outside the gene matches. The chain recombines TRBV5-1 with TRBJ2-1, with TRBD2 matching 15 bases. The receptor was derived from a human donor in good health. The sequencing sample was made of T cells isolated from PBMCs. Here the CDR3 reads CASSLGGLAGGNEQFF. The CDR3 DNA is TGCGCCAGCAGCTTGGGCGGACTAGCGGGAGGGAATGAGCAGTTCTTC.